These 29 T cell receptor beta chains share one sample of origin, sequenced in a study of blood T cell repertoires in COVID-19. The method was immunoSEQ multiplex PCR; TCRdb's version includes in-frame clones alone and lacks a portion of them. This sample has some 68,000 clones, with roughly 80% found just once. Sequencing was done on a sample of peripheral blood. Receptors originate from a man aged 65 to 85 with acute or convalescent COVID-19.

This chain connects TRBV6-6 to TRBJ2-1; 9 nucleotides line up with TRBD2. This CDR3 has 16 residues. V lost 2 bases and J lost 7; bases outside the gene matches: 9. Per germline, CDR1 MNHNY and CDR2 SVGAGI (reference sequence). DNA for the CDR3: TGTGCCAGCAGTTACGTGGGCGGGAGGGTCGAGAATGAGCAGTTCTTC. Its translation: CASSYVGGRVENEQFF.

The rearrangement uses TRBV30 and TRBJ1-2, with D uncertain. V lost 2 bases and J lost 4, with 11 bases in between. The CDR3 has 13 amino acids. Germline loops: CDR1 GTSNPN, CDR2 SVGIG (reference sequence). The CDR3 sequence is CAWSLGLSYGYTF. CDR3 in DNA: TGTGCCTGGAGTCTGGGCCTCAGCTATGGCTACACCTTC.

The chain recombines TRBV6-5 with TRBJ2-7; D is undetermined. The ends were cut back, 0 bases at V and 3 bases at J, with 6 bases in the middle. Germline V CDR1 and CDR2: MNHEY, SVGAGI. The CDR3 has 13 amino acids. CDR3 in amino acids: CASSYSSFYEQYF. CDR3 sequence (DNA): TGTGCCAGCAGTTACTCTTCTTTCTACGAGCAGTACTTC.

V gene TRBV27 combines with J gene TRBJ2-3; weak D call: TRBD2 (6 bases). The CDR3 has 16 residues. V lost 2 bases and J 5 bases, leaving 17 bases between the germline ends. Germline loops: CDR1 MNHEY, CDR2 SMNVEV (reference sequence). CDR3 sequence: CASSLAGQVGGDTQYF. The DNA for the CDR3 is TGTGCCAGCAGTTTAGCGGGGCAGGTGGGAGGAGATACGCAGTATTTT.

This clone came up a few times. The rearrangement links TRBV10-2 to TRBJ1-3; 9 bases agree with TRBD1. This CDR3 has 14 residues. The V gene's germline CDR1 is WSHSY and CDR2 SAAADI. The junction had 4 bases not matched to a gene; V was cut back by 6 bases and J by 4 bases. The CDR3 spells CASRAGTGGNTIYF. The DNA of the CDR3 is TGCGCCAGCAGGGCCGGGACAGGGGGAAACACCATATATTTT.

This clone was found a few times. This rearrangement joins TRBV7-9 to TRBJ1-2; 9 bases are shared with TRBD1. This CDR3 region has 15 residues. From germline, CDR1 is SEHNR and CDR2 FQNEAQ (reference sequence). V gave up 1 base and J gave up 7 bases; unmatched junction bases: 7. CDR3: CASSLVWDRESGYTF. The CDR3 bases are TGTGCCAGCAGCTTAGTCTGGGACAGGGAGAGTGGCTACACCTTC.

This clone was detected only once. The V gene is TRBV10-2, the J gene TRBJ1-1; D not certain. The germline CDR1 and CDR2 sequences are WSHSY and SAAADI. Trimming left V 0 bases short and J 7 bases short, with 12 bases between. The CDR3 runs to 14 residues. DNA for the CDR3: TGCGCCAGCAGTGAGTCGACGAGGGTAGATGAAGCTTTCTTT. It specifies CASSESTRVDEAFF.

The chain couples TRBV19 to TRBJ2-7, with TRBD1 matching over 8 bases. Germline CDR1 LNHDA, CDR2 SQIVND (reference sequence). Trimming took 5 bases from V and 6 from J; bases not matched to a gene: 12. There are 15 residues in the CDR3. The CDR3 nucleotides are TGTGCCAGTAGTCCAGTGACAGGGGCGAGTGGCGAGCAGTACTTC. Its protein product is CASSPVTGASGEQYF.

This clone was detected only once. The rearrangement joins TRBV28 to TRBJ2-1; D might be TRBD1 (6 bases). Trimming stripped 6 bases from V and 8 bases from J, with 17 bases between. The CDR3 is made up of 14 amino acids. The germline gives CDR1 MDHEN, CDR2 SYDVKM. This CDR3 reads CASRTENRVYEQFF. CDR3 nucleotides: TGTGCCAGCAGGACGGAGAACAGGGTCTATGAGCAGTTCTTC.

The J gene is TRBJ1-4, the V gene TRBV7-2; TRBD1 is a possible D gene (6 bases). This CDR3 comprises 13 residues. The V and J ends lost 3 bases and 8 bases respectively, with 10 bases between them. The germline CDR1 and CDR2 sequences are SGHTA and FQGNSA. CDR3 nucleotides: TGTGCCAGCAGCTTTTCAGGGGTCGAAAAACTGTTTTTT. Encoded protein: CASSFSGVEKLFF.

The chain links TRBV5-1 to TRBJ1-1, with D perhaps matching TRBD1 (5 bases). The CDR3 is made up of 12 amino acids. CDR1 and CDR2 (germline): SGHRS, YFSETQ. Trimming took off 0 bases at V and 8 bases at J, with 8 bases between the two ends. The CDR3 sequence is CASSLGPGEAFF. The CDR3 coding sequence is TGCGCCAGCAGCTTGGGGCCAGGGGAAGCTTTCTTT.

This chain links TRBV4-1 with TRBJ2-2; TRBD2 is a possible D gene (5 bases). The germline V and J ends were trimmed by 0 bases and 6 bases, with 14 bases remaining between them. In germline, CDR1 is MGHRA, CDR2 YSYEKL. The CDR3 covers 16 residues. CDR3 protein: CASSQDQPGSPGELFF. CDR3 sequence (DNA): TGCGCCAGCAGCCAAGATCAGCCGGGGTCCCCCGGGGAGCTGTTTTTT.

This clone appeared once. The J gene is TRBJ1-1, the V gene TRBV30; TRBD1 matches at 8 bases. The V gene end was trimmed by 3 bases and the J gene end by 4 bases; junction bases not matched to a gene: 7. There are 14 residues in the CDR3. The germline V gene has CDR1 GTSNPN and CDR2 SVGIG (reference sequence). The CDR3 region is CAWRAGGASTEAFF. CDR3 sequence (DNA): TGTGCCTGGAGGGCAGGGGGCGCGTCCACTGAAGCTTTCTTT.

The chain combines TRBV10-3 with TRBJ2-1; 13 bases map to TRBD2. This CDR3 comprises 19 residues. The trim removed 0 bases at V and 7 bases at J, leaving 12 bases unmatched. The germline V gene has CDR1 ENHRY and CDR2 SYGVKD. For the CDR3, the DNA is TGTGCCATCAGTGAGTCAAAGGGGGGACTAGCGGGATTGGTGAATGAGCAGTTCTTC. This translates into CAISESKGGLAGLVNEQFF.

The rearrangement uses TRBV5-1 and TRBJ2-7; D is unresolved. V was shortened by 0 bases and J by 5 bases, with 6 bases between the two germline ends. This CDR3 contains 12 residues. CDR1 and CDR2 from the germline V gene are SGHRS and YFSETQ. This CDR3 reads CASSLAINEQYF. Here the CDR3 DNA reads TGCGCCAGCAGCTTGGCCATCAACGAGCAGTACTTC.

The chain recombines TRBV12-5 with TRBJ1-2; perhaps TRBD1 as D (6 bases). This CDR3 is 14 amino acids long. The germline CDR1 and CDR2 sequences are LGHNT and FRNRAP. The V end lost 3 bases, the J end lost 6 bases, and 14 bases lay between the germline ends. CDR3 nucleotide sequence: TGTGCTAGTGGTTTTCAGGGACAAACGAATGGCTACACCTTC. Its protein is CASGFQGQTNGYTF.

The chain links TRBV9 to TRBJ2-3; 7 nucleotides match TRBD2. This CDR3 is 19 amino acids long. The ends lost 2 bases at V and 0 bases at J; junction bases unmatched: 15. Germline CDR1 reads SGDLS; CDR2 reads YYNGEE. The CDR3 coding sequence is TGTGCCAGCAGCGTTTCCTCCGTCTTGGGACTACGTAGCACAGATACGCAGTATTTT. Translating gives CASSVSSVLGLRSTDTQYF.

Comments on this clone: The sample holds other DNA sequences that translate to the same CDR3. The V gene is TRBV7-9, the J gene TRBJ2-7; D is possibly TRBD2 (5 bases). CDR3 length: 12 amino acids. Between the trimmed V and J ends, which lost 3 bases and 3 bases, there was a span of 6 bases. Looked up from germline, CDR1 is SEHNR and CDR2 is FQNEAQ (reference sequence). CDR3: CASSLSGYEQYF. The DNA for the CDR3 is TGTGCCAGCAGCTTGAGCGGCTACGAGCAGTACTTC.

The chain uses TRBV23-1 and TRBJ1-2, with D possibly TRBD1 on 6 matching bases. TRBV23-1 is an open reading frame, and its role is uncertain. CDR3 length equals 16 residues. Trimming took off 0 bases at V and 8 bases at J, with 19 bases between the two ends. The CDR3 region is CASSQSITRGSWGYTF. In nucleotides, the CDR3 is TGCGCCAGCAGTCAATCGATAACCAGGGGCTCTTGGGGCTACACCTTC.

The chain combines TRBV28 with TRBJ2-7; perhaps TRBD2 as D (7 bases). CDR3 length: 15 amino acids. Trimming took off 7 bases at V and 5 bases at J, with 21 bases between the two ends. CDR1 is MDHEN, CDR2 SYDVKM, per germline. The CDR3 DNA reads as TGTGCCAGCATCCCCGGGGGGCAGGGGCTTCACGAGCAGTACTTC. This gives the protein CASIPGGQGLHEQYF.

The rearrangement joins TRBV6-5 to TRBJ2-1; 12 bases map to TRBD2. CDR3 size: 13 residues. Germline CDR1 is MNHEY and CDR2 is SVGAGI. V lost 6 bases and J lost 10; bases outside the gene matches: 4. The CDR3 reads CASRLAGGGEQFF. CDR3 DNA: TGTGCCAGCAGACTAGCGGGAGGCGGCGAGCAGTTCTTC.

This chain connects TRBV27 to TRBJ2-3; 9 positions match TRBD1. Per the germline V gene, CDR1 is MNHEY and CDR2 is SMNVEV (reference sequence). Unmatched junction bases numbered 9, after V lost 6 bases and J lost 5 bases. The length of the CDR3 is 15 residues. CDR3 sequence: CASSEGTGWVDTQYF. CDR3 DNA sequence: TGTGCCAGCAGCGAAGGGACAGGGTGGGTAGATACGCAGTATTTT.

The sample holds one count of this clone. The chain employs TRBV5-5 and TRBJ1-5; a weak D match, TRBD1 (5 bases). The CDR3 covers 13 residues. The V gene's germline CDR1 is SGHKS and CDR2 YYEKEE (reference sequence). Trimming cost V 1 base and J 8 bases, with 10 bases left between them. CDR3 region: CASSLQGTEPQHF. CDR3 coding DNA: TGTGCCAGCAGCTTGCAGGGCACGGAGCCCCAGCATTTT. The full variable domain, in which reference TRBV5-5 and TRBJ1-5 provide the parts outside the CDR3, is DAGVTQSPTHLIKTRGQQVTLRCSPISGHKSVSWYQQVLGQGPQFIFQYYEKEERGRGNFPDRFSARQFPNYSSELNVNALLLGDSALYLCASSLQGTEPQHFGDGTRLSIL.

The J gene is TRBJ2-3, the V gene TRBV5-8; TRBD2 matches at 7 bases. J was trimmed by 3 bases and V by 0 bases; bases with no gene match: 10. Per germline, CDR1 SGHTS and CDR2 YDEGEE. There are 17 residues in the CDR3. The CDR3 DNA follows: TGTGCCAGCAGCTTGGGGTATGGCGGGAGTGGAACAGATACGCAGTATTTT. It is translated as CASSLGYGGSGTDTQYF. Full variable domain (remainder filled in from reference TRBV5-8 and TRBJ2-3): EAGVTQSPTHLIKTRGQQATLRCSPISGHTSVYWYQQALGLGLQFLLWYDEGEERNRGNFPPRFSGRQFPNYSSELNVNALELEDSALYLCASSLGYGGSGTDTQYFGPGTRLTVL.

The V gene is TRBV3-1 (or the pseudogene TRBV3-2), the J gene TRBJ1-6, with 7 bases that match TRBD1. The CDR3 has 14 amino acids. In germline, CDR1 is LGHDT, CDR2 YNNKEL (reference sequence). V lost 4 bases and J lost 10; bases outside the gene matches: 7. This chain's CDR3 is CASSPDRVKSPLHF. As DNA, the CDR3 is TGTGCCAGCAGCCCCGACAGGGTAAAGTCACCCCTCCACTTT.

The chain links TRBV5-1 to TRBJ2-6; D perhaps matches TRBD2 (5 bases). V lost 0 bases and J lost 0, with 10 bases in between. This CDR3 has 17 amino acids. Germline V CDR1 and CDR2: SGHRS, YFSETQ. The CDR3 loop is CASSLVLAGSGANVLTF. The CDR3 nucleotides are TGCGCCAGCAGCTTGGTGCTGGCGGGCTCTGGGGCCAACGTCCTGACTTTC.

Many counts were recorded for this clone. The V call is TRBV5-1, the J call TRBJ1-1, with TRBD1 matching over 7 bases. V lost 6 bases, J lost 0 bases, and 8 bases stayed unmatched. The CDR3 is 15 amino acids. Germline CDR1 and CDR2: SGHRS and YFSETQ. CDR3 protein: CASTWTGAVNTEAFF. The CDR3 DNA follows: TGCGCCAGCACCTGGACAGGAGCAGTGAACACTGAAGCTTTCTTT.

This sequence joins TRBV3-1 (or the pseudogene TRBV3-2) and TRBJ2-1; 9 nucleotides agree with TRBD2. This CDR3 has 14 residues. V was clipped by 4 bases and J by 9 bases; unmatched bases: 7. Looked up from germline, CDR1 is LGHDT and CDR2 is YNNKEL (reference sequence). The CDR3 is CASSREASGVEQFF. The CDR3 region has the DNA TGTGCCAGCAGCCGAGAAGCTAGCGGGGTTGAGCAGTTCTTC.

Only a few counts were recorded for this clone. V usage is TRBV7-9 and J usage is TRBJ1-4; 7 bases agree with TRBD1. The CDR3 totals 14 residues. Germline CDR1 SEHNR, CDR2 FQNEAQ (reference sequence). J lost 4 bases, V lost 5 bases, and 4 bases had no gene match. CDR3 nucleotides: TGTGCCAGCAGCCAAGACAGGGTTAATGAAAAACTGTTTTTT. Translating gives CASSQDRVNEKLFF.